Shown below are 25 T cell receptor beta chains from a single sample sequenced in a study of cytomegalovirus exposure and HLA in healthy donors (dated by TCRdb to about 2017). Libraries were built with the immunoSEQ multiplex PCR assay. The multiplex PCR relied on a mix of 60 forward primers for TCR Vbeta segments and 13 reverse primers for TCR Jbeta segments. TCRdb obtained this table from immuneACCESS and retained in-frame rearrangements with V and J assigned. These tables miss some clones; where compared with another copy, unresolved V genes account for less than half of the shortfall, and the remainder is unexplained. The sample table lists around 150,000 clones, approximately 79% of them with a count of one. The biggest ten clones account for approximately 1.4% of the sample. Sequencing input: PBMCs. All receptors come from a man in his 60s in good health and CMV-seronegative.

This clone was seen a handful of times. This chain links TRBV15 with TRBJ1-5; D may be TRBD1 (5 bases). The CDR3 is 19 residues long. V lost 0 bases and J lost 2, with 20 bases in between. Germline CDR1 and CDR2: LNHNV and YYDKDF (reference sequence). In DNA form, the CDR3 reads TGTGCCACCAGCAGAGATTTGGGGGGGAGCGTGGTGCGCAATCAGCCCCAGCATTTT. The encoded protein is CATSRDLGGSVVRNQPQHF.

This chain joins TRBV19 and TRBJ2-6; 8 bases are shared with TRBD1. CDR3 size: 15 residues. V gave up 5 bases and J gave up 2 bases; unmatched junction bases: 2. CDR1 and CDR2 from the germline V gene are LNHDA and SQIVND (reference sequence). Here the CDR3 DNA reads TGTGCCAGTAGTCCGACAGGGGCTGGGGCCAACGTCCTGACTTTC. Residues: CASSPTGAGANVLTF.

The chain links TRBV29-1 to TRBJ2-5, with D perhaps matching TRBD1 (5 bases). The assigned J gene may be wrong: the sequence end matches TRBJ2-7 better. Germline V CDR1 and CDR2: SQVTM, ANQGSEA. CDR3 length equals 13 residues. The CDR3: CSASTASSYEQYF. The DNA of the CDR3 is TGCAGCGCATCGACAGCGAGCTCCTACGAGCAGTACTTC.

The V call is TRBV7-3, the J call TRBJ1-3, with 9 bases aligning to TRBD1. The V and J ends lost 0 bases and 3 bases, in that order; junction bases with no gene match: 3. This CDR3 has 16 amino acids. Germline CDR1 SGHTA, CDR2 FQGTGA. The CDR3 region has the DNA TGTGCCAGCAGCTTAACCGGACAGGGGATTGGAAACACCATATATTTT. Its protein is CASSLTGQGIGNTIYF.

This clone has a handful of counts. The V gene is TRBV10-1, the J gene TRBJ2-2; tentative D call: TRBD1 (5 bases). The CDR3 runs to 14 residues. Germline values: CDR1 WNHNN, CDR2 SYGVQD (reference sequence). V was trimmed by 5 bases and J by 1 base, leaving 8 bases between them. The CDR3 spells CASSPTGNTGELFF. The CDR3, as DNA: TGCGCCAGCAGTCCCACAGGGAACACCGGGGAGCTGTTTTTT.

The CDR3 nucleotides are TGCAGCGTTGCAGGGGCTGACGAGCAGCCCCAGCATTTT. As protein: CSVAGADEQPQHF. The chain employs TRBV29-1 and TRBJ1-5; TRBD1 might be the D (6 bases). The CDR3 loop spans 13 amino acids. The V end lost 4 bases, the J end lost 7 bases, and 14 bases lay between the germline ends. Germline loops: CDR1 SQVTM, CDR2 ANQGSEA.

The rearrangement links TRBV6-5 to TRBJ2-2; TRBD2 matches at 10 bases. Per germline, CDR1 MNHEY and CDR2 SVGAGI. This CDR3 is built from 14 residues. V was clipped by 8 bases and J by 4 bases; unmatched bases: 4. The CDR3 nucleotides read TGTGCCAGCTCTAGCGGGGGAGTCACCGGGGAGCTGTTTTTT. It translates to CASSSGGVTGELFF.

CDR3 loop: CASSDRTGGSYEQYF. Written as DNA, the CDR3 is TGTGCCAGCAGTGACCGGACAGGGGGCAGCTACGAGCAGTACTTC. V usage is TRBV2 and J usage is TRBJ2-7; 11 bases map to TRBD1. From germline, CDR1 is SNHLY and CDR2 FYNNEI. This CDR3 is 15 amino acids long. V was pared by 3 bases and J by 3 bases, with 4 bases of the junction left unmatched.

The rearrangement uses TRBV11-3 and TRBJ1-1; unclear D gene. CDR1 and CDR2 from the germline V gene are SGHNT and YENEEA. Trimming took 4 bases from V and 7 from J, leaving 19 bases between them. The CDR3 consists of 15 residues. CDR3 nucleotide sequence: TGTGCCAGCAGCTCCCCCAGGCTGGGAGTCATTGAAGCTTTCTTT. The encoded protein is CASSSPRLGVIEAFF.

The chain is built from TRBV10-3 and TRBJ2-3, with TRBD1 matching over 9 bases. In germline, CDR1 is ENHRY, CDR2 SYGVKD. CDR3 length equals 14 residues. V lost 10 bases, J lost 4 bases, and 9 bases stayed unmatched. The CDR3 DNA follows: TGTGCCAGCGACGGGACAGGGAGCCCAGATACGCAGTATTTT. Translation gives CASDGTGSPDTQYF.

The chain joins TRBV2 to TRBJ1-1, with a possible D match to TRBD1 (5 bases). Germline V gene sequence: CDR1 SNHLY, CDR2 FYNNEI. V lost 7 bases and J lost 1, with 10 bases in between. The CDR3 is 13 amino acids. This chain's CDR3 is CASTREGNTEAFF. For the CDR3, the DNA is TGTGCCAGCACCAGGGAGGGGAACACTGAAGCTTTCTTT.

This rearrangement joins TRBV4-1 to TRBJ2-1; 8 bases match TRBD2. V lost 5 bases and J lost 10; bases outside the gene matches: 10. Germline V gene sequence: CDR1 MGHRA, CDR2 YSYEKL. The CDR3 covers 14 residues. The CDR3 coding sequence is TGCGCCAGCAGCGGGACTAGTCCACTCTGGGAGCAGTTCTTC. Its protein product is CASSGTSPLWEQFF.

The chain has TRBV6-5 and TRBJ2-7; perhaps TRBD2 as D (6 bases). V shed 6 bases and J shed 4 bases, with 13 bases lying between them. Germline lookup yields CDR1 MNHEY and CDR2 SVGAGI. The CDR3 contains 13 residues. DNA of the CDR3: TGTGCCAGCAGGCGGGCGGGAATATACGAGCAGTACTTC. Its translation: CASRRAGIYEQYF.

This clone was observed a handful of times. The chain couples TRBV7-2 to TRBJ1-2; D is possibly TRBD1 (6 bases). The germline V gene encodes CDR1 SGHTA and CDR2 FQGNSA. V shed 1 base and J shed 4 bases, with 10 bases lying between them. The length of the CDR3 is 14 residues. The CDR3 coding sequence is TGTGCCAGCAGCTTAGAGGGGACAAGCTATGGCTACACCTTC. Translated: CASSLEGTSYGYTF.

This chain connects TRBV9 to TRBJ2-7, with D unclear. Trimming took off 4 bases at V and 0 bases at J, with 14 bases between the two ends. The germline CDR1 and CDR2 sequences are SGDLS and YYNGEE. The CDR3 sequence is 15 residues long. For the CDR3, the DNA is TGTGCCAGCAGCCCCCGACACACACGCTCCTACGAGCAGTACTTC. This translates into CASSPRHTRSYEQYF. Filled out from reference TRBV9 and TRBJ2-7, the complete variable domain reads DSGVTQTPKHLITATGQRVTLRCSPRSGDLSVYWYQQSLDQGLQFLIQYYNGEERAKGNILERFSAQQFPDLHSELNLSSLELGDSALYFCASSPRHTRSYEQYFGPGTRLTVT.

The gene calls are TRBV4-3 and TRBJ1-1; tentatively, D is TRBD1 (6 bases). The germline V gene encodes CDR1 LGHNA and CDR2 YSLEER. The CDR3 runs to 16 residues. V lost 3 bases to trimming and J lost 1 base, with 15 bases between them. CDR3 protein: CASSHRAGAPNTEAFF. The CDR3 nucleotides are TGCGCCAGCAGCCACAGGGCAGGGGCACCGAACACTGAAGCTTTCTTT.

This rearrangement joins TRBV6-5 to TRBJ2-2; a weak D match, TRBD1 (6 bases). CDR3 length: 15 amino acids. Trimming stripped 0 bases from V and 4 bases from J, with 9 bases between. Per germline, CDR1 MNHEY and CDR2 SVGAGI. In nucleotides, the CDR3 is TGTGCCAGCAGTTACTCCGGACAGCCCACCGGGGAGCTGTTTTTT. It specifies CASSYSGQPTGELFF.

V gene TRBV7-9 combines with J gene TRBJ2-3; D is unclear. Trimming removed 4 bases from V and 1 base from J, with 18 bases in between. CDR1 and CDR2 from the germline V gene are SEHNR and FQNEAQ (reference sequence). The CDR3 runs 17 residues. CDR3 amino acids: CASSSLLGPRGTDTQYF. The CDR3, as DNA: TGTGCCAGCAGCTCCCTGTTAGGCCCACGGGGCACAGATACGCAGTATTTT.

The chain combines TRBV28 with TRBJ2-7, with D uncertain. With 4 bases removed from V and 6 bases from J, the gap between germline ends came to 7 bases. CDR1 MDHEN and CDR2 SYDVKM come from the germline V gene. CDR3 length equals 11 residues. CDR3 bases: TGTGCCAGCAGTTCGGCTAGCGAGCAGTACTTC. Translating gives CASSSASEQYF.

This clone was seen only a few times. V gene TRBV6-5 combines with J gene TRBJ1-5; the D is unclear. The V gene lost 2 bases and the J gene lost 7 bases, with 15 bases spanning the gap. The CDR3 totals 15 residues. CDR1 is MNHEY and CDR2 is SVGAGI in the germline V gene. This chain's CDR3 is CASSYRSGSGQPQHF. The CDR3 coding sequence is TGTGCCAGCAGTTACCGATCGGGGTCGGGGCAGCCCCAGCATTTT.

The CDR3 sequence is CASSGGIQGLLNKVNYEQYF. The CDR3 nucleotides are TGTGCCAGCAGTGGGGGGATACAGGGGCTCCTAAATAAGGTCAACTACGAGCAGTACTTC. The chain couples TRBV6-1 to TRBJ2-7; 7 bases align to TRBD1. J lost 3 bases, V lost 4 bases, and 24 bases had no gene match. The length of the CDR3 is 20 residues. CDR1 MNHNS and CDR2 SASEGT come from the germline V gene.

The gene calls are TRBV21-1 and TRBJ2-1; TRBD2 was called by the table and not checked on the DNA. TRBV21-1 is a listed pseudogene. This CDR3 contains 16 residues. Here the CDR3 reads CASSKGSGSSYNEQFF. DNA for the CDR3: TGTGCCAGCAGCAAGGGTAGCGGGAGCTCCTACAATGAGCAGTTCTTC.

V usage is TRBV5-5 and J usage is TRBJ2-7, with 7 bases aligning to TRBD1. Trimming removed 0 bases from V and 4 bases from J; junction bases left unmatched: 7. The germline CDR1 and CDR2 sequences are SGHKS and YYEKEE (reference sequence). The CDR3 runs to 15 residues. CDR3 nucleotides: TGTGCCAGCAGCTTGGCACCCGACAGGGCTTACGAGCAGTACTTC. Translating gives CASSLAPDRAYEQYF.

This rearrangement joins TRBV5-1 to TRBJ2-5, with TRBD2 as a possible D gene (6 bases). Trimming pared 4 bases from V and 4 bases from J, leaving 11 bases between. This CDR3 has 13 amino acids. Germline assignment: CDR1 SGHRS and CDR2 YFSETQ. The CDR3, as DNA: TGCGCCAGCAGCACCGGGGGAGGAGAGACCCAGTACTTC. Amino acid sequence: CASSTGGGETQYF.

The chain joins TRBV11-3 to TRBJ2-6; D unclear. The germline gives CDR1 SGHNT, CDR2 YENEEA. Trimming cost V 1 base and J 8 bases, with 9 bases left between them. The CDR3 spans 14 residues. CDR3 sequence reads: CASSLGTESNVLTF. The DNA of the CDR3 is TGTGCCAGCAGCTTAGGAACAGAGTCCAACGTCCTGACTTTC. Together with reference TRBV11-3 and TRBJ2-6, the CDR3 gives the full variable domain: EAGVVQSPRYKIIEKKQPVAFWCNPISGHNTLYWYLQNLGQGPELLIRYENEEAVDDSQLPKDRFSAERLKGVDSTLKIQPAELGDSAVYLCASSLGTESNVLTFGAGSRLTVL.